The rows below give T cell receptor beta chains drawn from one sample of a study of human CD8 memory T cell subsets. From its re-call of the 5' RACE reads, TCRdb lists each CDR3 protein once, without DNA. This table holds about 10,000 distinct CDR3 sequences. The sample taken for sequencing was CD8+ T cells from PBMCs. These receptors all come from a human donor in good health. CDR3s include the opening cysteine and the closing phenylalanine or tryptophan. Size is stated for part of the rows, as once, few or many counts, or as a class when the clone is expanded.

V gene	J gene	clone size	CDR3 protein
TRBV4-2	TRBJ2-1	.	CASSQGLAGGLEQFF
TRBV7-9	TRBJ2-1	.	CASSPETGTRIYEQFF
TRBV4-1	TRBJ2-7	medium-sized	CASSQTSSGAAYEQYF
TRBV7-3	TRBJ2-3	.	CASSLERSTDTQYF
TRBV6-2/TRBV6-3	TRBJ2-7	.	CASSYSGINEQYF
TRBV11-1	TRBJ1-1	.	CASSPPTGVNTEAFF
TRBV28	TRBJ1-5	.	CASSLLRGAGQPQHF
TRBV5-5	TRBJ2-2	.	CASSWRWDTGELFF
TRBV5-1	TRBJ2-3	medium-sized	CASSLGGASTDTQYF
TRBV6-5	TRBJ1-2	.	CASSYVSGQDHSLNYGYTF
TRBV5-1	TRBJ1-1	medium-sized	CASSLNTEAFF
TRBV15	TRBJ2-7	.	CATSRGYGSYEQYF
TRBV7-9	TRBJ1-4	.	CASAFLGLNEKLFF
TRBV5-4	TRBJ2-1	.	CASSWDLYNEQFF
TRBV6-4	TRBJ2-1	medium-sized	CASSDTASGEQFF
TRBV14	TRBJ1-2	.	CASSQDTYGYTF
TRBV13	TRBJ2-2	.	CASSVLHRENTGELFF
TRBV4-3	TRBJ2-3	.	CASSQDNTQYF
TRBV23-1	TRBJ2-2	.	CASSYRDSYTGELFF